These T cell receptor beta chains were read from a single sample in a study of cytomegalovirus exposure and HLA in healthy donors. Clones were read by immunoSEQ multiplex PCR, and TCRdb kept only the in-frame ones, dropping some. The repertoire includes some 98,000 clones, roughly 85% of them detected once, and under 4.5% sits in the top ten. Sequencing used PBMCs. Receptor source: a woman in her twenties or thirties in good health and CMV-seronegative. Each CDR3 is given with its conserved first and last residue. The D gene is left open where the match is weak. Only part of the rows carry a size: once, few, many, or a class if the clone is expanded.

clone_size: .; v_call: TRBV27; d_call: .; j_call: TRBJ1-1; cdr3_aa: CASSLSGRVVAEAFF; cdr3_nt: TGTGCCAGCAGTTTATCCGGCAGGGTTGTCGCTGAAGCTTTCTTT
clone_size: .; v_call: TRBV6-5; d_call: .; j_call: TRBJ1-2; cdr3_aa: CASREMDYGYTF; cdr3_nt: TGTGCCAGCAGGGAGATGGACTATGGCTACACCTTC
clone_size: once; v_call: TRBV28; d_call: TRBD2; j_call: TRBJ2-3; cdr3_aa: CASLGLASGDF; cdr3_nt: TGTGCCAGCTTAGGACTAGCATCAGGGGATTTT
clone_size: .; v_call: TRBV9; d_call: TRBD2; j_call: TRBJ2-5; cdr3_aa: CASSFRTSGQETQYF; cdr3_nt: TGTGCCAGCAGCTTCCGGACTAGCGGCCAAGAGACCCAGTACTTC
clone_size: .; v_call: TRBV4-1; d_call: TRBD1; j_call: TRBJ1-5; cdr3_aa: CASSHPGQGTRNQPQHF; cdr3_nt: TGCGCCAGCAGCCACCCGGGACAGGGTACCCGCAATCAGCCCCAGCATTTT
clone_size: .; v_call: TRBV9; d_call: .; j_call: TRBJ2-5; cdr3_aa: CASSPTTGFVTQYF; cdr3_nt: TGTGCCAGCAGCCCTACGACAGGTTTCGTGACCCAGTACTTC
clone_size: .; v_call: TRBV5-1; d_call: .; j_call: TRBJ2-3; cdr3_aa: CASSLLSSGTDTQYF; cdr3_nt: TGCGCCAGCAGCTTGTTATCTAGCGGCACAGATACGCAGTATTTT
clone_size: .; v_call: TRBV14; d_call: .; j_call: TRBJ1-1; cdr3_aa: CASSPGTWDTEAFF; cdr3_nt: TGTGCCAGCAGCCCGGGAACTTGGGACACTGAAGCTTTCTTT
clone_size: .; v_call: TRBV14; d_call: TRBD1; j_call: TRBJ2-3; cdr3_aa: CASSQWTGPTDTQYF; cdr3_nt: TGTGCCAGCAGCCAGTGGACAGGGCCCACAGATACGCAGTATTTT
clone_size: once; v_call: TRBV15; d_call: .; j_call: TRBJ1-1; cdr3_aa: CATSLGRGAPDF; cdr3_nt: TGTGCCACCAGCTTGGGACGGGGGGCACCTGATTTT
clone_size: .; v_call: TRBV5-4; d_call: .; j_call: TRBJ2-5; cdr3_aa: CASSLEDEEIQYF; cdr3_nt: TGTGCCAGCAGCTTGGAAGATGAGGAGATCCAGTACTTC
clone_size: .; v_call: TRBV5-1; d_call: .; j_call: TRBJ1-3; cdr3_aa: CASSLDRARSGNTIYF; cdr3_nt: TGCGCCAGCAGCTTGGACAGGGCACGCTCTGGAAACACCATATATTTT
clone_size: .; v_call: TRBV18; d_call: TRBD1; j_call: TRBJ2-7; cdr3_aa: CASSPPGTGYLEQYF; cdr3_nt: TGTGCCAGCTCACCACCCGGGACAGGATATTTGGAGCAGTACTTC
clone_size: .; v_call: TRBV7-2; d_call: TRBD2; j_call: TRBJ2-1; cdr3_aa: CASSFIAGVVYNEQFF; cdr3_nt: TGTGCCAGCAGCTTTATAGCGGGAGTAGTTTACAATGAGCAGTTCTTC
clone_size: once; v_call: TRBV4-3; d_call: TRBD2; j_call: TRBJ2-1; cdr3_aa: CASSQDFGLAINEQFF; cdr3_nt: TGCGCCAGCAGCCAAGATTTTGGACTAGCCATCAATGAGCAGTTCTTC
clone_size: .; v_call: TRBV7-9; d_call: .; j_call: TRBJ2-7; cdr3_aa: CASKNRSYEQYF; cdr3_nt: TGTGCCAGCAAGAACAGGTCCTACGAGCAGTACTTC
clone_size: .; v_call: TRBV2; d_call: TRBD2; j_call: TRBJ2-1; cdr3_aa: CASSGLAAYNEQFF; cdr3_nt: TGTGCCAGCAGTGGACTAGCGGCCTACAATGAGCAGTTCTTC
clone_size: .; v_call: TRBV27; d_call: TRBD1; j_call: TRBJ1-5; cdr3_aa: CASRTPGQGLNQPQHF; cdr3_nt: TGTGCCAGCAGGACACCGGGACAGGGACTAAATCAGCCCCAGCATTTT
clone_size: .; v_call: TRBV6-5; d_call: TRBD1; j_call: TRBJ1-4; cdr3_aa: CASSSSTGVEDEKLFF; cdr3_nt: TGTGCCAGCAGTTCCTCAACAGGGGTTGAGGACGAAAAACTGTTTTTT
clone_size: .; v_call: TRBV19; d_call: .; j_call: TRBJ2-3; cdr3_aa: CASSYTSTDTQYF; cdr3_nt: TGTGCCAGTAGCTATACTAGCACAGATACGCAGTATTTT
clone_size: .; v_call: TRBV28; d_call: .; j_call: TRBJ1-1; cdr3_aa: CASSFPGVNTEAFF; cdr3_nt: TGTGCCAGCAGTTTTCCGGGGGTGAACACTGAAGCTTTCTTT
clone_size: .; v_call: TRBV6-5; d_call: .; j_call: TRBJ1-1; cdr3_aa: CASSYRSPDTEAFF; cdr3_nt: TGTGCCAGCAGTTACCGTTCTCCGGACACTGAAGCTTTCTTT
clone_size: .; v_call: TRBV7-2; d_call: .; j_call: TRBJ2-7; cdr3_aa: CASSLGSPSVFEQYF; cdr3_nt: TGTGCCAGCAGCTTAGGGTCCCCGTCAGTGTTCGAGCAGTACTTC
clone_size: .; v_call: TRBV9; d_call: TRBD1; j_call: TRBJ2-3; cdr3_aa: CASSARTGGTDTQYF; cdr3_nt: TGTGCCAGCAGCGCAAGGACAGGGGGCACAGATACGCAGTATTTT
clone_size: .; v_call: TRBV7-3; d_call: TRBD2; j_call: TRBJ2-3; cdr3_aa: CASSPGTTSTDTQYF; cdr3_nt: TGTGCCAGCAGCCCCGGGACTACCTCCACAGATACGCAGTATTTT
clone_size: .; v_call: TRBV7-8; d_call: .; j_call: TRBJ2-7; cdr3_aa: CASISRGIQPTYEQYF; cdr3_nt: TGTGCCAGCATCTCAAGGGGAATACAACCAACCTACGAGCAGTACTTC
clone_size: .; v_call: TRBV18; d_call: TRBD1; j_call: TRBJ1-6; cdr3_aa: CASSTGTGSPLHF; cdr3_nt: TGTGCCAGCTCAACCGGGACAGGGTCACCCCTCCACTTT
clone_size: .; v_call: TRBV5-6; d_call: .; j_call: TRBJ1-4; cdr3_aa: CASSLEQRGGEKLFF; cdr3_nt: TGTGCCAGCAGCTTGGAACAGCGCGGGGGTGAAAAACTGTTTTTT
clone_size: .; v_call: TRBV19; d_call: .; j_call: TRBJ2-1; cdr3_aa: CASSTSGGQFF; cdr3_nt: TGTGCCAGTAGTACCAGCGGAGGGCAGTTCTTC
clone_size: .; v_call: TRBV11-2; d_call: .; j_call: TRBJ2-3; cdr3_aa: CASSRTVPPDTQYF; cdr3_nt: TGTGCCAGCAGTCGGACAGTTCCCCCAGATACGCAGTATTTT
clone_size: .; v_call: TRBV5-1; d_call: .; j_call: TRBJ2-7; cdr3_aa: CASSGRFGEQYF; cdr3_nt: TGCGCCAGCAGTGGCAGGTTTGGCGAGCAGTACTTC
clone_size: .; v_call: TRBV5-1; d_call: TRBD1; j_call: TRBJ2-5; cdr3_aa: CASSLQGSETQYF; cdr3_nt: TGCGCCAGCAGCTTACAGGGGTCAGAGACCCAGTACTTC
clone_size: .; v_call: TRBV19; d_call: TRBD1; j_call: TRBJ2-7; cdr3_aa: CASSILGDSSYEQYF; cdr3_nt: TGTGCCAGTAGTATACTTGGGGACAGCTCCTACGAGCAGTACTTC
clone_size: .; v_call: TRBV15; d_call: .; j_call: TRBJ2-3; cdr3_aa: CATSQGQTDTQYF; cdr3_nt: TGTGCCACCAGCCAAGGACAGACAGATACGCAGTATTTT
clone_size: .; v_call: TRBV12-5; d_call: TRBD1; j_call: TRBJ1-6; cdr3_aa: CASGLLTGTGLSPLHF; cdr3_nt: TGTGCTAGTGGTCTCCTCACCGGGACAGGACTCTCACCCCTCCACTTT
clone_size: .; v_call: TRBV6-5; d_call: .; j_call: TRBJ1-4; cdr3_aa: CASSWVLPSQGEKLFF; cdr3_nt: TGTGCCAGCAGTTGGGTTCTCCCCTCTCAGGGTGAAAAACTGTTTTTT
clone_size: .; v_call: TRBV28; d_call: .; j_call: TRBJ2-2; cdr3_aa: CASRLEAGTGELFF; cdr3_nt: TGTGCCAGCAGGCTCGAAGCGGGCACCGGGGAGCTGTTTTTT
clone_size: .; v_call: TRBV5-1; d_call: TRBD1; j_call: TRBJ2-7; cdr3_aa: CASSSRGLAFSYEQYF; cdr3_nt: TGCGCCAGCAGCTCCAGGGGGCTAGCCTTCTCCTACGAGCAGTACTTC
clone_size: .; v_call: TRBV6-1; d_call: TRBD1; j_call: TRBJ2-7; cdr3_aa: CASSRPGQAYYEQYF; cdr3_nt: TGTGCCAGCAGTCGACCGGGACAGGCCTACTACGAGCAGTACTTC
clone_size: once; v_call: TRBV10-3; d_call: TRBD2; j_call: TRBJ2-5; cdr3_aa: CAIRNAGGSQETQYF; cdr3_nt: TGTGCCATCAGGAATGCGGGGGGTTCCCAAGAGACCCAGTACTTC
clone_size: .; v_call: TRBV9; d_call: TRBD2; j_call: TRBJ2-1; cdr3_aa: CASSVVTSGPSEQFF; cdr3_nt: TGTGCCAGCAGCGTAGTTACTAGCGGTCCTTCGGAGCAGTTCTTC
clone_size: .; v_call: TRBV6-1; d_call: .; j_call: TRBJ1-5; cdr3_aa: CASSQDRTLQPQHF; cdr3_nt: TGTGCCAGCAGTCAAGACAGAACGCTGCAGCCCCAGCATTTT
clone_size: .; v_call: TRBV11-2; d_call: TRBD2; j_call: TRBJ2-7; cdr3_aa: CASSLTETGGNSYEQYF; cdr3_nt: TGTGCCAGCAGCTTAACCGAGACGGGGGGGAACTCCTACGAGCAGTACTTC